This T cell receptor beta chain comes out of a study of cytomegalovirus exposure and HLA in healthy donors. Whole-study context: Early on, a data release was issued that held some 85 million unique TCRs from HLA-typed donors. Overall study findings and caveats: At a 0.05 false discovery rate, a later analysis found 18,000 or so TCR beta sequences to be associated with HLA alleles. TCR beta V segments were, for the most part, productive about 87% or about 30% of the time in an earlier analysis.

PCR primers comprised 60 Vbeta and 13 Jbeta primers. Sequenced by immunoSEQ multiplex PCR; TCRdb stores in-frame clones only, minus some. The sample contains under 200,000 clones, around 82% of which appear only once. Turning to this clone: Antigen unknown.

CDR1 is MNHEY and CDR2 is SMNVEV in the germline V gene (reference sequence). The CDR3 has 15 residues. With V trimmed by 5 bases and J by 3 bases, 3 bases remained unmatched. Sequencing was carried out using PBMCs. The genes are TRBV27 and TRBJ2-4; 11 positions match TRBD2. This sequence originates from a boy between 10 and 17 years old in good health and CMV-seronegative. The CDR3: CASSALAGGKNIQYF. The CDR3 nucleotides are TGTGCCAGCAGTGCGCTAGCGGGGGGCAAAAACATTCAGTACTTC.